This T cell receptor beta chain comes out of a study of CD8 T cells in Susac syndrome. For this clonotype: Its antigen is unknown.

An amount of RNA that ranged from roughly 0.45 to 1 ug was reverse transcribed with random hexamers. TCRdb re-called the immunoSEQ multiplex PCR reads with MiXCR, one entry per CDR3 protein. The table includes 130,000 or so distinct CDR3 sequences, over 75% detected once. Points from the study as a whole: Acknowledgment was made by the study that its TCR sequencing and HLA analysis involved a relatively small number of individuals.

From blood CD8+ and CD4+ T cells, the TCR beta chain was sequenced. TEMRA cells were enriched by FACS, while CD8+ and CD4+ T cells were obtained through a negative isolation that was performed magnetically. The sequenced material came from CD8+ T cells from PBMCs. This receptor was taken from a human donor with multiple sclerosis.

The CDR3: CSARSERGHNEQFF. In DNA, the CDR3 is TGCAGTGCTAGATCCGAGCGGGGCCACAATGAGCAGTTCTTC. The chain is built from TRBV20-1 and TRBJ2-1; 7 nucleotides match TRBD2. Per germline, CDR1 DFQATT and CDR2 SNEGSKA (reference sequence). The CDR3 is made up of 14 amino acids. Trimming cost V 2 bases and J 5 bases; bases outside gene matches: 6.